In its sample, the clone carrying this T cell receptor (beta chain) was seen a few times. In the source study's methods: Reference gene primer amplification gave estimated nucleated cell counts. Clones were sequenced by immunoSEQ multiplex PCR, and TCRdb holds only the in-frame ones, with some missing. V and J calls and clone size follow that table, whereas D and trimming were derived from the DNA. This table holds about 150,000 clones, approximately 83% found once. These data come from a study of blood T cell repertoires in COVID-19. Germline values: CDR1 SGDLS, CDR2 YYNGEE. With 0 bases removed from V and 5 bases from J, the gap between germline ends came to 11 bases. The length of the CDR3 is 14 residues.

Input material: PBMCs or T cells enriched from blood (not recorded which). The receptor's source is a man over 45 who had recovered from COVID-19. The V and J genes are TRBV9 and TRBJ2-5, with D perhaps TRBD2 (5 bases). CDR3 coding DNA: TGTGCCAGCAGCGTAGGTAGCGTGGGCGAGACCCAGTACTTC. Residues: CASSVGSVGETQYF. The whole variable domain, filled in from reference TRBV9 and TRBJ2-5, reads DSGVTQTPKHLITATGQRVTLRCSPRSGDLSVYWYQQSLDQGLQFLIQYYNGEERAKGNILERFSAQQFPDLHSELNLSSLELGDSALYFCASSVGSVGETQYFGPGTRLLVL.